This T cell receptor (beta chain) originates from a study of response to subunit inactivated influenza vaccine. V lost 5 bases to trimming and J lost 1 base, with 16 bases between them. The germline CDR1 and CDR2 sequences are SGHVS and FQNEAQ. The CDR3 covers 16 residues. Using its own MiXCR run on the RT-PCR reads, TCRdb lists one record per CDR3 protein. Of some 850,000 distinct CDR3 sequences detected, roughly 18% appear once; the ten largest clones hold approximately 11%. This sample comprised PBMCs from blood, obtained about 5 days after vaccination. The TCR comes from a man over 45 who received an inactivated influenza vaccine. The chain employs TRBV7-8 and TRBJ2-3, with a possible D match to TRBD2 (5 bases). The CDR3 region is CASSPSAAGRTDTQYF. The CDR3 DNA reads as TGTGCCAGCAGCCCTTCCGCGGCGGGCCGCACAGATACGCAGTATTTT.